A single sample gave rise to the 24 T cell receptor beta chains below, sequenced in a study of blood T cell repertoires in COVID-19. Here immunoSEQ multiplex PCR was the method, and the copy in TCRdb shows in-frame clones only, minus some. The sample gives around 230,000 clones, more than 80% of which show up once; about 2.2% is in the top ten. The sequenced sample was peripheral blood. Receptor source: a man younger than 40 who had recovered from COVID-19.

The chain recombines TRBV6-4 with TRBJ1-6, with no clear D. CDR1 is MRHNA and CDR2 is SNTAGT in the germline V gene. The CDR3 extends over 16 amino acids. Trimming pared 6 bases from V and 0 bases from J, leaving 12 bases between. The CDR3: CASSPVLSSYNSPLHF. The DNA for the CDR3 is TGTGCCAGCAGCCCGGTCCTTAGCTCCTATAATTCACCCCTCCACTTT.

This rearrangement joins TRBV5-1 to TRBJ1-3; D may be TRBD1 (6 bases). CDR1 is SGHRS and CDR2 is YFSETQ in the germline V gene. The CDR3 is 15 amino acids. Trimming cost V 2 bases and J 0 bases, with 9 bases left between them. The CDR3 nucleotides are TGCGCCAGCAGCTTAGGACAGCTCTCTGGAAACACCATATATTTT. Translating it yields CASSLGQLSGNTIYF.

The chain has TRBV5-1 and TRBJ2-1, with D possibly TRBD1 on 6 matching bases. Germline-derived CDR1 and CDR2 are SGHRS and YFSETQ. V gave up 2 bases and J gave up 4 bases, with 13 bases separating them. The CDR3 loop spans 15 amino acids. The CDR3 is CASSFGQSKYNEQFF. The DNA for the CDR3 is TGCGCCAGCAGCTTCGGACAGTCCAAGTACAATGAGCAGTTCTTC. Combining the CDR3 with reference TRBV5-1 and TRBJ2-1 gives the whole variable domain KAGVTQTPRYLIKTRGQQVTLSCSPISGHRSVSWYQQTPGQGLQFLFEYFSETQRNKGNFPGRFSGRQFSNSRSEMNVSTLELGDSALYLCASSFGQSKYNEQFFGPGTRLTVL.

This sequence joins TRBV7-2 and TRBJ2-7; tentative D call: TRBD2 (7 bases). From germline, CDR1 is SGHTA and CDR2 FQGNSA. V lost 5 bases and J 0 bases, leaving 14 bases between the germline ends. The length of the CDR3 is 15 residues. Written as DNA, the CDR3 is TGTGCCAGCAGCCCGGGGGGCGGCCACTCCTACGAGCAGTACTTC. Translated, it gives CASSPGGGHSYEQYF. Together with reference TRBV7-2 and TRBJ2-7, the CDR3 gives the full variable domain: GAGVSQSPSNKVTEKGKDVELRCDPISGHTALYWYRQSLGQGLEFLIYFQGNSAPDKSGLPSDRFSAERTGGSVSTLTIQRTQQEDSAVYLCASSPGGGHSYEQYFGPGTRLTVT.

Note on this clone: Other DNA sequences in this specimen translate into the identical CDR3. The CDR3 is CASSLDRGYEQYF. In nucleotides, the CDR3 is TGTGCCAGCAGTTTAGACAGAGGCTACGAGCAGTACTTC. The chain is built from TRBV27 and TRBJ2-7; weak D call: TRBD1 (5 bases). This CDR3 has 13 residues. With 2 bases removed from V and 3 bases from J, the gap between germline ends came to 8 bases. The germline V gene has CDR1 MNHEY and CDR2 SMNVEV (reference sequence).

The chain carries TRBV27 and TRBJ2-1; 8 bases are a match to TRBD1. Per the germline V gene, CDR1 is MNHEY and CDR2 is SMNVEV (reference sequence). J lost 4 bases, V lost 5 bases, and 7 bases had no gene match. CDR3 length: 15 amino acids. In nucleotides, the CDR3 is TGTGCCAGCAGTCGACTAGGACAGGGTTACAATGAGCAGTTCTTC. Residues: CASSRLGQGYNEQFF.

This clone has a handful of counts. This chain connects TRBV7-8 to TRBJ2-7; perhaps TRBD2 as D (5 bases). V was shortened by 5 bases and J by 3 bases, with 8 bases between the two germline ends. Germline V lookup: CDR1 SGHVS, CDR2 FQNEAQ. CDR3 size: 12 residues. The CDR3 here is CASSPEGYEQYF. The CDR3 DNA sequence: TGTGCCAGCAGCCCTGAGGGCTACGAGCAGTACTTC. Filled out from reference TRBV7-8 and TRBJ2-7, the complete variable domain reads GAGVSQSPRYKVAKRGQDVALRCDPISGHVSLFWYQQALGQGPEFLTYFQNEAQLDKSGLPSDRFFAERPEGSVSTLKIQRTQQEDSAVYLCASSPEGYEQYFGPGTRLTVT.

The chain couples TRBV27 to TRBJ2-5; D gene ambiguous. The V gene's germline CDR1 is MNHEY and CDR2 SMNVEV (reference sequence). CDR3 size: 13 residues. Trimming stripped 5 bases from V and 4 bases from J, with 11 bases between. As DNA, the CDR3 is TGTGCCAGCAGTCCGGAGTCGAGAGAGACCCAGTACTTC. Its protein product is CASSPESRETQYF.

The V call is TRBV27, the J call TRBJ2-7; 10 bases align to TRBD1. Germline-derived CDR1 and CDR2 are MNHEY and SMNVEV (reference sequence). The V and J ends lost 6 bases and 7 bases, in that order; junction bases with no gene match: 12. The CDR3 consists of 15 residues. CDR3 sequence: CASREGTGARWEQYF. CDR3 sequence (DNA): TGTGCCAGCAGAGAGGGGACAGGGGCAAGGTGGGAGCAGTACTTC.

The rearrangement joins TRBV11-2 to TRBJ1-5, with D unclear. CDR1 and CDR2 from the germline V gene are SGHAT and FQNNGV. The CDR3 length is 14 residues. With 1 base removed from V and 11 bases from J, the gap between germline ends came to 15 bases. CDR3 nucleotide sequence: TGTGCCAGCAGCTTAGGTGCAGAATTCTCAGCCCAGCATTTT. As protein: CASSLGAEFSAQHF.

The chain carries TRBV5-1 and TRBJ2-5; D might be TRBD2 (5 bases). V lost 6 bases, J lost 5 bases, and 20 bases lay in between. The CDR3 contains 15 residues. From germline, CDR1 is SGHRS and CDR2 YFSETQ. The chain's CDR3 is CASTWGLRAGETQYF. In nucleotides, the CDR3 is TGCGCCAGCACCTGGGGATTGAGGGCTGGGGAGACCCAGTACTTC.

The CDR3 loop reads CASSDGTGLNNEQYF. The CDR3 bases are TGTGCCAGCAGCGATGGGACAGGGCTGAACAACGAGCAGTACTTC. The chain combines TRBV7-6 with TRBJ2-7; 9 bases match TRBD1. J lost 5 bases, V lost 5 bases, and 10 bases had no gene match. The CDR3 loop spans 15 amino acids. Germline lookup yields CDR1 SGHVS and CDR2 FNYEAQ.

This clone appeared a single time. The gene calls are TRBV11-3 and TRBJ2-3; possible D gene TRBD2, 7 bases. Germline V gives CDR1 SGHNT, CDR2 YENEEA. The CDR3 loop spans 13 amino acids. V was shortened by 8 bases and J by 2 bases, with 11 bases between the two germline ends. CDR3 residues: CASAGASTDTQYF. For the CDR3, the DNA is TGTGCCAGCGCGGGGGCGTCCACAGATACGCAGTATTTT.

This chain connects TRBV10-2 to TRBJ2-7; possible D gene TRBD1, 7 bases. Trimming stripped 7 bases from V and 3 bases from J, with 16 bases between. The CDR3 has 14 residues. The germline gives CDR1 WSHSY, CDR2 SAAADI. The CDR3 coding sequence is TGCGCCAGCACCCCCAGGGGGGCGAGCTACGAGCAGTACTTC. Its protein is CASTPRGASYEQYF.

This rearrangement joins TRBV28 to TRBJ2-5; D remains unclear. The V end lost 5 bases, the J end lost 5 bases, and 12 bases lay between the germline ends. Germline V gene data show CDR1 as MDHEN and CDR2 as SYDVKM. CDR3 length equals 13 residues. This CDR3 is CASSPPSRETQYF. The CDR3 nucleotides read TGTGCCAGCAGTCCCCCGTCGAGGGAGACCCAGTACTTC.

Here the CDR3 reads CASSRLAGKYEQYF. CDR3 in DNA: TGTGCCAGCAGTAGGTTAGCGGGGAAGTACGAGCAGTACTTC. The V gene is TRBV27, the J gene TRBJ2-7; 8 positions agree with TRBD2. Germline V CDR1 and CDR2: MNHEY, SMNVEV (reference sequence). V gave up 5 bases and J gave up 4 bases; unmatched junction bases: 7. There are 14 residues in the CDR3.

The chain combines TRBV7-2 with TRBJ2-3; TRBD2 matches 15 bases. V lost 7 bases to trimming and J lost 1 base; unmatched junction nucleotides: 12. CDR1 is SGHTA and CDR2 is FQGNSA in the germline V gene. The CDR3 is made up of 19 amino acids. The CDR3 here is CASTISGTSGGRRTDTQYF. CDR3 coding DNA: TGTGCCAGCACCATCTCCGGGACTAGCGGGGGGCGGCGCACAGATACGCAGTATTTT.

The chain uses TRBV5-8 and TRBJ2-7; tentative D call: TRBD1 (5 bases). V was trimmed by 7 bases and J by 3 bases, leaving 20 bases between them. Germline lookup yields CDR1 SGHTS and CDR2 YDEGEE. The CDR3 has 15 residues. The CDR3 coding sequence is TGTGCCAGCCCTAGGGCAGGGTCTTTCCACTACGAGCAGTACTTC. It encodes CASPRAGSFHYEQYF.

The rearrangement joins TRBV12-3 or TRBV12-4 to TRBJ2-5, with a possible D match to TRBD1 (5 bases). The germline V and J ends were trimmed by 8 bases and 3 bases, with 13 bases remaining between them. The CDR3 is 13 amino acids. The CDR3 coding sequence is TGTGCCAGCGGAATAGGACAAAAAGAGACCCAGTACTTC. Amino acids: CASGIGQKETQYF.

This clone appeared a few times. The CDR3 coding sequence is TGCGCCAGCAGCCAAGATCCCAGCGGGGGGGCGGCGGTTAGGACAGATACGCAGTATTTT. Translating gives CASSQDPSGGAAVRTDTQYF. The rearrangement links TRBV4-3 to TRBJ2-3, with 10 nucleotides matching TRBD2. This CDR3 has 20 residues. Germline-derived CDR1 and CDR2 are LGHNA and YSLEER. With 0 bases clipped from V and 3 bases from J, the junction kept 15 bases outside the gene matches.

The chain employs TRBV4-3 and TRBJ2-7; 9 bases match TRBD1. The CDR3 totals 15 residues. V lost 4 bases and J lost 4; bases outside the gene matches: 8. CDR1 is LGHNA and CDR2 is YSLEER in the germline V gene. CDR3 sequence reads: CASSPRLQGAYEQYF. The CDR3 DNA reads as TGCGCCAGCAGCCCGAGATTACAGGGGGCTTACGAGCAGTACTTC.

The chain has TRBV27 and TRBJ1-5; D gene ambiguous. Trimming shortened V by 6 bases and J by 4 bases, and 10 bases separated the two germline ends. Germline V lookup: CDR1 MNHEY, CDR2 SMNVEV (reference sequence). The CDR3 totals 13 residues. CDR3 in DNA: TGTGCCAGCAGATTAGGGAGGAATCAGCCCCAGCATTTT. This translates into CASRLGRNQPQHF.

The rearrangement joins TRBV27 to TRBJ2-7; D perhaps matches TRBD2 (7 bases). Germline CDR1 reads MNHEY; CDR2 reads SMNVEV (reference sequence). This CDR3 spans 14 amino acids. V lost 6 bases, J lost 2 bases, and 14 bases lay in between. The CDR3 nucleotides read TGTGCCAGCAGGGCTTGGGGGGGCACCTACGAGCAGTACTTC. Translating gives CASRAWGGTYEQYF.

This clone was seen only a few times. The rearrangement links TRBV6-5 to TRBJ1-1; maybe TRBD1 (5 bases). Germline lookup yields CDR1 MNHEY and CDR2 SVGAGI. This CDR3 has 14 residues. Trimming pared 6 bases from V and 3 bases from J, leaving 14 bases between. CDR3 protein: CASSLYRTYTEAFF. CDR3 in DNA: TGTGCCAGCAGCTTATACAGGACCTACACTGAAGCTTTCTTT.